This T cell receptor beta chain was captured in a study of T cell responses to AZD1222 COVID-19 vaccine. This table comes from immunoSEQ multiplex PCR, and its TCRdb copy is limited to in-frame clones, with some not included. The sample includes around 130,000 clones, approximately 85% seen only once; the top ten take roughly 1.6%. The CDR3 runs 15 residues. The V gene lost 3 bases and the J gene lost 1 base, with 12 bases spanning the gap. Germline assignment: CDR1 KGHSH and CDR2 LQKENI. The specimen comprised peripheral blood, sampled on day 0 of AZD1222 vaccination. The chain carries TRBV18 and TRBJ1-1; D gene uncertain. The TCR comes from an adult in good health. CDR3 bases: TGTGCCAGCTCACCTCAGAAAGGGTGGAACACTGAAGCTTTCTTT. This sequence encodes CASSPQKGWNTEAFF. The whole variable domain, filled in from reference TRBV18 and TRBJ1-1, reads NAGVMQNPRHLVRRRGQEARLRCSPMKGHSHVYWYRQLPEEGLKFMVYLQKENIIDESGMPKERFSAEFPKEGPSILRIQQVVRGDSAAYFCASSPQKGWNTEAFFGQGTRLTVV.